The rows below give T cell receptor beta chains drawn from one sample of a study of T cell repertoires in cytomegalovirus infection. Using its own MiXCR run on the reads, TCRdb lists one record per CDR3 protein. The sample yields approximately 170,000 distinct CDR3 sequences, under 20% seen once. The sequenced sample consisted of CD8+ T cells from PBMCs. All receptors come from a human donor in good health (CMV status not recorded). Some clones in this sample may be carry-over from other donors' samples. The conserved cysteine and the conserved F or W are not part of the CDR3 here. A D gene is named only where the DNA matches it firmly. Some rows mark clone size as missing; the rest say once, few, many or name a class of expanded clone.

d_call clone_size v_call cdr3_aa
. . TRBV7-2 ASSLEWKNTEAF
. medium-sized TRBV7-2 ASSLAGEAYGYT
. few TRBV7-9 ASSLFRESSYNSPLH
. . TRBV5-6 ASSLFQGEQF
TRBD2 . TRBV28 ASRPAGLYNEQF
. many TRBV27 ASSLVPRAYGYT
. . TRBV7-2 ASSLAQMEATQY
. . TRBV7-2 ASSFYRVGTGANVLT
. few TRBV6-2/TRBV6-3 ASSYSQEEGAKTQY
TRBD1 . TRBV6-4 ANDGQGTDTQY
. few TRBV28 ASSSGFSNQPQH
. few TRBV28 ASSPMDYGYT
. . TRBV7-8 ASSFGQGLNQPQH
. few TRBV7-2 ASSPLGGTFSYGYT
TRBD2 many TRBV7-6 ASSRLAGEDTQY
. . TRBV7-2 ASSFLPGSLQETQY
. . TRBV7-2 ASTSSGSWNGYT
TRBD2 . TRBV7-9 ASSSNSGLAGFRSYNEQF
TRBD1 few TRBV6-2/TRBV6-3 ASSRDRPLNTEAF
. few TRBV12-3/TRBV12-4 ASSPMDKTDTQY
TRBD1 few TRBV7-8 ASSSGQGNEKLF
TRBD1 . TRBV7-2 ASRPGGLNYYGYT
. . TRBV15 ATSRFLGGSYEQY
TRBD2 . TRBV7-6 VSSAALAGSTGELF
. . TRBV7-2 ASSLIGYNEQF
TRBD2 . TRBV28 ATKASGRIDEQF
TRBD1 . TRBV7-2 ASSLVAGGGNTIY
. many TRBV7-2 ASSSGLDEQF
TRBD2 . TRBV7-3 ASSLMVGGAYEQY
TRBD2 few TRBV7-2 ASSYSGSADTQY
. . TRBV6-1 ASTPFRQDFANYGYT
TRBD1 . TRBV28 ASSLPGTGVSPLH
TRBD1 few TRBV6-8 ASNKGGQQETQY
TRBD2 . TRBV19 ASKSSGVYNEQF